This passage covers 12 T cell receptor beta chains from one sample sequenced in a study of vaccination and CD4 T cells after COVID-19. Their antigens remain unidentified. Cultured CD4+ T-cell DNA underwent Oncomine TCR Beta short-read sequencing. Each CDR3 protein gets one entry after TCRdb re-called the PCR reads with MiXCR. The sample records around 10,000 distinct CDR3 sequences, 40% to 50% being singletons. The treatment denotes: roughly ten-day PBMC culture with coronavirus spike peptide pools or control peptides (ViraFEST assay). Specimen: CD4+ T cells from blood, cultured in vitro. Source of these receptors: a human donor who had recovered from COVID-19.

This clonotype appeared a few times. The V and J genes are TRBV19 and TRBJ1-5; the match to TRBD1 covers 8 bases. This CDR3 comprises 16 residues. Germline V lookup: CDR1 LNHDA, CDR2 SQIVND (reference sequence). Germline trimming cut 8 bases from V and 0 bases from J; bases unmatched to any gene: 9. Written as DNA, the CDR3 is TGTGCCAGTTTATCCCTGGACAGGGATAGCAATCAGCCCCAGCATTTT. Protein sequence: CASLSLDRDSNQPQHF.

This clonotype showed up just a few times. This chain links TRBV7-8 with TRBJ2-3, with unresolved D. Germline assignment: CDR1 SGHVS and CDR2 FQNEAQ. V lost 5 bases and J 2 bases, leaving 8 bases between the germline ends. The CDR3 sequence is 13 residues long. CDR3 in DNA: TGTGCCAGCAGCCACGGACCCACAGATACGCAGTATTTT. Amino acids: CASSHGPTDTQYF. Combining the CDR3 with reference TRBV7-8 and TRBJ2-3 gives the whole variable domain GAGVSQSPRYKVAKRGQDVALRCDPISGHVSLFWYQQALGQGPEFLTYFQNEAQLDKSGLPSDRFFAERPEGSVSTLKIQRTQQEDSAVYLCASSHGPTDTQYFGPGTRLTVL.

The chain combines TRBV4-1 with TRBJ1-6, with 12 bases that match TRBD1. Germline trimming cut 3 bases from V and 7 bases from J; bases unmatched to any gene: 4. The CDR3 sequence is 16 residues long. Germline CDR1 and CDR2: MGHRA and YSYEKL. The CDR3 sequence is CASSHPGQGANSPLHF. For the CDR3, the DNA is TGCGCCAGCAGCCACCCGGGACAGGGGGCGAATTCACCCCTCCACTTT.

The CDR3 nucleotides are TGTGCCAGCAGTGTCACAGGCTTGAAGTCCGAGCAGTACTTC. Translating gives CASSVTGLKSEQYF. The chain employs TRBV2 and TRBJ2-7, with D perhaps matching TRBD1 (5 bases). The CDR3 is made up of 14 amino acids. Germline V gene lookup returns CDR1 SNHLY and CDR2 FYNNEI. V lost 4 bases, J lost 6 bases, and 16 bases lay in between.

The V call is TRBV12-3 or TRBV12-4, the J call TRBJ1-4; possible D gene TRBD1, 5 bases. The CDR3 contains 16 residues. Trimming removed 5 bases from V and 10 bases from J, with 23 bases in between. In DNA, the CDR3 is TGTGCCAGCAGTCCTATTTCCGACATGCGCGGGGGAAAACTGTTTTTT. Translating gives CASSPISDMRGGKLFF.

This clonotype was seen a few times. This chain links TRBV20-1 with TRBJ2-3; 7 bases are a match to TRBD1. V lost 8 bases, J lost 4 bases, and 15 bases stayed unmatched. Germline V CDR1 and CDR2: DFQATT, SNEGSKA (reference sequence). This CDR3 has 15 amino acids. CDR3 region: CSTQGTDRNADTQYF. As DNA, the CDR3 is TGCAGTACGCAAGGGACAGATCGAAACGCAGATACGCAGTATTTT.

CDR3 sequence reads: CASSFRIPGLAGEGEQFF. Written as DNA, the CDR3 is TGTGCCAGCAGCTTCAGAATTCCGGGACTAGCGGGGGAGGGTGAGCAGTTCTTC. This chain uses TRBV7-2 with TRBJ2-1; TRBD2 matches at 14 bases. V was clipped by 3 bases and J by 9 bases; unmatched bases: 13. CDR3 length equals 18 residues. Germline V gene data show CDR1 as SGHTA and CDR2 as FQGNSA.

CDR3 coding DNA: TGTGCCAGCAGCTCTAGAGGGGGGGCGGGGGGCTCCTACAATGAGCAGTTCTTC. It specifies CASSSRGGAGGSYNEQFF. The chain carries TRBV11-3 and TRBJ2-1; TRBD2 agrees at 8 bases. Germline lookup yields CDR1 SGHNT and CDR2 YENEEA. Trimming removed 4 bases from V and 0 bases from J; junction bases left unmatched: 11. This CDR3 is built from 18 residues.

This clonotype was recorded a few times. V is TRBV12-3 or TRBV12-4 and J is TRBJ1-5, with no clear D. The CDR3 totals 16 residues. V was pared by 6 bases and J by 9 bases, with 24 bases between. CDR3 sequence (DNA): TGTGCCAGCAGCCCTGGGGTTGTGGGCTCCCGTGGGCCCCAGCATTTT. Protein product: CASSPGVVGSRGPQHF.

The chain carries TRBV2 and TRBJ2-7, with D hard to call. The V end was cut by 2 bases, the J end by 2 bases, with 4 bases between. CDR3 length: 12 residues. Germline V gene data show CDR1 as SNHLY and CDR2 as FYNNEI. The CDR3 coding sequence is TGTGCCAGCAGTGAAACGGCCTACGAGCAGTACTTC. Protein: CASSETAYEQYF.

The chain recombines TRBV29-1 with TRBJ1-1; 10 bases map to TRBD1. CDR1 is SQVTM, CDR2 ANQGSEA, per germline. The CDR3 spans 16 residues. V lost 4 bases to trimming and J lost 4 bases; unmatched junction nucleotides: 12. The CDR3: CSVGYRGQGLGTEAFF. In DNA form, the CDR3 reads TGCAGCGTTGGATACAGGGGACAGGGGCTTGGCACTGAAGCTTTCTTT.

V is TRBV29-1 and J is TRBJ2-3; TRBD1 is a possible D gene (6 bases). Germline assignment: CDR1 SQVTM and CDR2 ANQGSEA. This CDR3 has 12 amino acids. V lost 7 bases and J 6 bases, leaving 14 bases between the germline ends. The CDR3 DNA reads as TGCAGCGCCACCACAGGGACGGATACGCAGTATTTT. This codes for CSATTGTDTQYF.